The clone carrying this T cell receptor beta chain was observed a handful of times. Its antigen is not known. The data were obtained in a study of memory CD4+ T cells and cytomegalovirus serostatus. Regarding the study as a whole: The CMV-associated TCR signature appears largely within the CD4+ memory repertoire.

Single viable CD3+CD4+CD8-CD45RO+ cells were sorted as the memory CD4+ T cells. Positive selection with CD4 microbeads enriched total CD4+ T cells. The protocol was immunoSEQ multiplex PCR, while the TCRdb copy is restricted to in-frame clones and leaves out a portion. The sample yields 85,000 to 100,000 clones, 80% seen once. This CDR3 region has 14 residues. V lost 3 bases to trimming and J lost 6 bases, with 14 bases between them. Germline CDR1 SGHTA, CDR2 FQGNSA. The V gene is TRBV7-2, the J gene TRBJ1-1, with a weak D call TRBD1 (5 bases). The source material was memory CD4+ T cells from blood. The clonotype originates from an adult in good health and CMV-seropositive. The CDR3 here is CASSLQGDISEAFF. CDR3 sequence (DNA): TGTGCCAGCAGCTTGCAGGGTGATATCTCTGAAGCTTTCTTT. Filled out from reference TRBV7-2 and TRBJ1-1, the complete variable domain reads GAGVSQSPSNKVTEKGKDVELRCDPISGHTALYWYRQSLGQGLEFLIYFQGNSAPDKSGLPSDRFSAERTGGSVSTLTIQRTQQEDSAVYLCASSLQGDISEAFFGQGTRLTVV.